This TCR beta chain was documented in a study of blood T cell repertoires in COVID-19. The overall study: Specimens from acute and convalescent COVID-19 originated in the United States, Italy and Spain.

The germline V gene has CDR1 SGHRS and CDR2 YFSETQ. This CDR3 is 14 amino acids long. V trimming: 3 bases; J trimming: 0 bases; junction bases outside the gene matches: 3. Original analysis: Estimation of nucleated cell counts relied on the amplification of reference gene primers. This table comes from immunoSEQ multiplex PCR, and its TCRdb copy is limited to in-frame clones, with some not included. The V and J calls and clone size were taken over from that table, and D and trimming were inferred from the DNA. The table includes fewer than 200,000 clones, 87% detected once. Sequenced sample: peripheral blood. The rearrangement links TRBV5-1 to TRBJ2-7; 7 bases are shared with TRBD1. The origin of this receptor is a woman aged 55 to 70 who had recovered from COVID-19. The CDR3 region is CASSSQGDSYEQYF. The CDR3, as DNA: TGCGCCAGCAGCTCCCAGGGGGACTCCTACGAGCAGTACTTC. Full variable domain (remainder filled in from reference TRBV5-1 and TRBJ2-7): KAGVTQTPRYLIKTRGQQVTLSCSPISGHRSVSWYQQTPGQGLQFLFEYFSETQRNKGNFPGRFSGRQFSNSRSEMNVSTLELGDSALYLCASSSQGDSYEQYFGPGTRLTVT.